A single sample is the source of the 17 T cell receptor beta chains below, sequenced in a study of regulatory T cells in long-lasting Graves disease. Noted time point: newly diagnosed GD, antithyroid drugs for less than 3 months. With RNA extracted from PBMCs as input, the TCR library was made. Combining iRepertoire HTBI primers with Arm-PCR of CDR3 regions, the authors built TCR beta libraries. TCRdb passed the multiplex PCR reads through MiXCR, listing each CDR3 protein once. Of 400,000 to 500,000 distinct CDR3 sequences listed, about a sixth are singletons. The same data also contributed to another study, on T cells in Graves' hyperthyroidism and ophthalmopathy.

The sample consisted of peripheral blood mononuclear cells (PBMCs), taken at new diagnosis, from a patient treated with antithyroid drugs. These receptors all stem from a woman aged 18 to 35 with Graves disease.

This chain connects TRBV3-1 to TRBJ1-3; D gene uncertain. V was pared by 0 bases and J by 4 bases, with 1 base between. The CDR3 spans 12 residues. Germline V lookup: CDR1 LGHDT, CDR2 YNNKEL (reference sequence). The CDR3 coding sequence is TGTGCCAGCAGCCAAGAAGGAAACACCATATATTTT. It codes for CASSQEGNTIYF.

This clonotype was picked up many times. This chain uses TRBV28 with TRBJ2-1; 9 positions match TRBD1. Germline CDR1 MDHEN, CDR2 SYDVKM. The CDR3 covers 15 residues. V lost 5 bases and J lost 4; bases outside the gene matches: 6. CDR3 coding DNA: TGTGCCAGCAGTGACGACAGGGGGAAATACAATGAGCAGTTCTTC. Translating gives CASSDDRGKYNEQFF.

This clonotype was detected only a few times. The chain uses TRBV6-1 and TRBJ1-3; D might be TRBD1 (5 bases). Trimming cost V 8 bases and J 0 bases, with 14 bases left between them. This CDR3 is 15 amino acids long. In germline, CDR1 is MNHNS, CDR2 SASEGT. The CDR3 here is CASSPTVTSGNTIYF. The CDR3 bases are TGTGCCAGCTCTCCGACAGTCACCTCTGGAAACACCATATATTTT.

The V gene is TRBV29-1, the J gene TRBJ2-1; TRBD1 aligns across 9 bases. The CDR3 is 14 amino acids. The junction had 11 bases not matched to a gene; V was cut back by 7 bases and J by 7 bases. The germline V gene encodes CDR1 SQVTM and CDR2 ANQGSEA. The CDR3 region has the DNA TGCAGCGCCAGCCGGGACAGGGAGGAGAATGAGCAGTTCTTC. Translation gives CSASRDREENEQFF.

Only a few counts were recorded for this clonotype. The chain recombines TRBV5-5 with TRBJ2-5; maybe TRBD2 (7 bases). CDR1 is SGHKS, CDR2 YYEKEE, per germline (reference sequence). This CDR3 has 16 amino acids. Trimming took off 2 bases at V and 5 bases at J, with 19 bases between the two ends. The CDR3 is CASSLDPTGGGETQYF. The CDR3 DNA is TGTGCCAGCAGCTTAGACCCCACGGGGGGCGGCGAGACCCAGTACTTC.

This clonotype appeared many times. The chain joins TRBV10-3 to TRBJ1-1; TRBD1 might be the D (5 bases). Per the germline V gene, CDR1 is ENHRY and CDR2 is SYGVKD. V lost 2 bases and J lost 8, with 12 bases in between. The CDR3 spans 13 residues. The CDR3 coding sequence is TGTGCCATCAGTGAGGGTCAGGGCGTCGAAGCTTTCTTT. The encoded protein is CAISEGQGVEAFF.

This clonotype showed up many times. This CDR3 is CASSQEPGRADTQYF. The CDR3 bases are TGCGCCAGCAGCCAAGAACCCGGCAGGGCAGATACGCAGTATTTT. The chain is built from TRBV4-1 and TRBJ2-3; maybe TRBD1 (5 bases). CDR3 length: 15 amino acids. CDR1 and CDR2 from the germline V gene are MGHRA and YSYEKL. The germline V and J ends were trimmed by 0 bases and 4 bases, with 11 bases remaining between them.

The CDR3 DNA sequence: TGCGCCAGCAGTCGGCTCGGAGCTAATGAAAAACTGTTTTTT. It encodes CASSRLGANEKLFF. The V and J genes are TRBV4-1 and TRBJ1-4, with no clear D. With 6 bases removed from V and 3 bases from J, the gap between germline ends came to 11 bases. This CDR3 has 14 amino acids. Per the germline V gene, CDR1 is MGHRA and CDR2 is YSYEKL.

This clonotype was found many times. This rearrangement joins TRBV28 to TRBJ2-1, with TRBD1 matching 7 bases. V lost 5 bases to trimming and J lost 5 bases; unmatched junction nucleotides: 12. The CDR3 spans 16 residues. CDR1 and CDR2 (germline): MDHEN, SYDVKM. This chain's CDR3 is CASSLLTGVPHNEQFF. The DNA of the CDR3 is TGTGCCAGCAGTCTACTAACAGGGGTCCCACACAATGAGCAGTTCTTC.

In this sample, this clonotype turned up a few times. J is TRBJ1-5 and V is TRBV6-2 or TRBV6-3, with D possibly TRBD1 on 6 matching bases. Germline-derived CDR1 and CDR2 are MNHEY and SVGEGT. The V end lost 2 bases, the J end lost 6 bases, and 14 bases lay between the germline ends. This CDR3 region has 15 residues. CDR3 sequence (DNA): TGTGCCAGCAGTTACGGGGCTGGGGGCTTTCAGCCCCAGCATTTT. Translated: CASSYGAGGFQPQHF.

This clonotype has a count of ten or more. The chain joins TRBV20-1 to TRBJ1-5; D is undetermined. This CDR3 contains 14 residues. V lost 7 bases and J 0 bases, leaving 13 bases between the germline ends. In germline, CDR1 is DFQATT, CDR2 SNEGSKA (reference sequence). The CDR3 is CSVRQYYSNQPQHF. CDR3 in DNA: TGCAGTGTGCGGCAGTACTATAGCAATCAGCCCCAGCATTTT.

With respect to this clonotype: A clone one base away is much larger, so this may be a read error. This chain connects TRBV7-9 to TRBJ1-1; no clear D gene. Germline CDR1 SEHNR, CDR2 FQNEAQ (reference sequence). The CDR3 consists of 15 residues. V dropped 0 bases and J dropped 3 bases, with 11 bases sitting between them. CDR3 sequence (DNA): TGTGCCAGCAGCTTAGCTAAGGGCCTGGACACTGAAGCTTTCTTT. Protein product: CASSLAKGLDTEAFF.

Remarks on this clonotype: One end of the junction varies from germline; a read error may be responsible. V usage is TRBV5-1 and J usage is TRBJ2-1, with 14 bases identical to TRBD2. The V gene's germline CDR1 is SGHRS and CDR2 YFSETQ. This CDR3 has 16 amino acids. The CDR3 DNA is TGTGCCAGCAGCCAGACTAGCGGGAGGGCCGAGAATGAGCAGTTCTTC. Amino acids: CASSQTSGRAENEQFF.

The V gene is TRBV7-2, the J gene TRBJ2-3, with D maybe TRBD2 (9 bases). The V end was cut by 3 bases, the J end by 1 base, with 20 bases between. Germline values: CDR1 SGHTA, CDR2 FQGNSA. The CDR3 runs 18 residues. CDR3 nucleotide sequence: TGTGCCAGCAGCTTCCAGGGGGCGGGAGGGCCCGGCACAGATACGCAGTATTTT. Its translation: CASSFQGAGGPGTDTQYF.

This clonotype showed up many times. V and J are TRBV7-2 and TRBJ2-5; 7 bases are shared with TRBD2. The trim removed 5 bases at V and 5 bases at J, leaving 5 bases unmatched. Looked up from germline, CDR1 is SGHTA and CDR2 is FQGNSA. The CDR3 sequence is 13 residues long. DNA of the CDR3: TGTGCCAGCAGCGGGAGGGCCGGCGAGACCCAGTACTTC. Translating it yields CASSGRAGETQYF.

This clonotype was seen many times. CDR3 region: CASSTSGAYNEQFF. In DNA form, the CDR3 reads TGCGCCAGCAGTACTAGCGGGGCCTACAATGAGCAGTTCTTC. J is TRBJ2-1 and V is TRBV5-1; 10 bases match TRBD2. V trimming: 5 bases; J trimming: 2 bases; junction bases outside the gene matches: 1. In germline, CDR1 is SGHRS, CDR2 YFSETQ. The length of the CDR3 is 14 residues.

This clonotype was picked up many times. The chain uses TRBV11-2 and TRBJ1-1, with unresolved D. CDR3 size: 15 residues. CDR1 and CDR2 from the germline V gene are SGHAT and FQNNGV. V was trimmed by 0 bases and J by 0 bases, leaving 8 bases between them. In nucleotides, the CDR3 is TGTGCCAGCAGCTTAGAGGTGGACCTGAACACTGAAGCTTTCTTT. The encoded protein is CASSLEVDLNTEAFF.